The 9 T cell receptor beta chains listed next were all sequenced from one sample in a study of T-cell memory formation after mild COVID-19. TCRdb re-called the 5' RACE reads with MiXCR, one entry per CDR3 protein. The sample contains 450,000 or so distinct CDR3 sequences, about 23% of which appear only once. Sequenced material: PBMCs or a T cell subset sorted from them (not recorded which). Receptors originate from an adult woman who had mild COVID-19 (a few samples of this study predate the infection). Cell type and time point are not known.

This clonotype has just a few counts. The rearrangement links TRBV20-1 to TRBJ2-1, with TRBD2 matching over 10 bases. Trimming cost V 5 bases and J 1 base; bases outside gene matches: 5. This CDR3 is 15 amino acids long. Germline loops: CDR1 DFQATT, CDR2 SNEGSKA (reference sequence). In DNA, the CDR3 is TGCAGTGCTCCACCACTAGCGGGATCCTACAATGAGCAGTTCTTC. This gives the protein CSAPPLAGSYNEQFF.

This clonotype came up a few times. The CDR3 DNA sequence: TGCGCCAGCAGCACGGGCCGCCAACGCACAGATACGCAGTATTTT. Residues: CASSTGRQRTDTQYF. The chain links TRBV5-1 to TRBJ2-3; D gene unclear. CDR1 SGHRS and CDR2 YFSETQ come from the germline V gene. V was clipped by 4 bases and J by 1 base, with 13 bases between them. The CDR3 totals 15 residues.

The chain uses TRBV7-9 and TRBJ1-1; D call uncertain. CDR3 size: 14 residues. The V gene's germline CDR1 is SEHNR and CDR2 FQNEAQ (reference sequence). Trimming took 6 bases from V and 4 from J, leaving 15 bases between them. The CDR3 DNA reads TGTGCCAGCAGGGAAAGAACAGTTGTCACTGAAGCTTTCTTT. Translation: CASRERTVVTEAFF.

This clonotype was seen more than once but under ten times. The junction differs from germline at one of its ends, possibly a read error. The chain uses TRBV15 and TRBJ2-7, with a weak D call TRBD2 (6 bases). The CDR3 has 12 amino acids. CDR1 and CDR2 from the germline V gene are LNHNV and YYDKDF (reference sequence). The CDR3 reads CATSREVGGQYF. Written as DNA, the CDR3 is TGTGCCACCAGTAGAGAGGTGGGAGGGCAGTACTTC.

Only a few counts were recorded for this clonotype. The V gene is TRBV14, the J gene TRBJ1-2; D remains unclear. The germline CDR1 and CDR2 sequences are SGHDN and FVKESK. This CDR3 has 11 residues. V dropped 2 bases and J dropped 10 bases, with 8 bases sitting between them. This CDR3 is CASSQLGSYTF. Written as DNA, the CDR3 is TGTGCCAGCAGCCAACTGGGGTCCTACACCTTC.

The V and J genes are TRBV24-1 and TRBJ2-1; 8 bases are shared with TRBD1. CDR1 and CDR2 (germline): KGHDR, SFDVKD. V was clipped by 4 bases and J by 7 bases; unmatched bases: 11. This CDR3 comprises 16 residues. For the CDR3, the DNA is TGTGCCACCAGTGACCCGGGACAGGCGACCGGGAATGAGCAGTTCTTC. It encodes CATSDPGQATGNEQFF.

The table lists this clonotype with a few counts. The chain couples TRBV6-2 or TRBV6-3 to TRBJ2-1; TRBD2 aligns across 12 bases. J was trimmed by 5 bases and V by 0 bases; bases with no gene match: 5. The CDR3 totals 17 residues. In germline, CDR1 is MNHEY, CDR2 SVGEGT. CDR3 residues: CASSYSRLAGVHNEQFF. The CDR3 DNA is TGTGCCAGCAGTTACTCAAGACTAGCGGGAGTTCACAATGAGCAGTTCTTC.

Remarks on this clonotype: One junction end disagrees with the germline gene, perhaps due to a read error. The J gene is TRBJ2-7, the V gene TRBV25-1; 8 positions agree with TRBD1. The CDR3 is made up of 13 amino acids. In germline, CDR1 is MGHDK, CDR2 SYGVNS. The CDR3 here is CARSDRGNYEQYF. The CDR3 region has the DNA TGTGCCCGCAGCGACAGGGGAAACTACGAGCAGTACTTC.

Worth noting for this clonotype: Just one base apart from a much larger clone, this may be a read error. The CDR3 DNA is TGTGCCAGCAGCTTAAGGACTAGCGGACAAGAGACCCAGTACTTC. This sequence encodes CASSLRTSGQETQYF. The chain employs TRBV7-9 and TRBJ2-5; 10 bases match TRBD2. Per germline, CDR1 SEHNR and CDR2 FQNEAQ (reference sequence). The CDR3 has 15 amino acids. The V and J ends lost 2 bases and 2 bases, in that order; junction bases with no gene match: 2.